The 8 T cell receptor beta chains below were found in one sample sequenced in a study of graft-versus-host responses after intestinal transplantation. Method: immunoSEQ multiplex PCR; TCRdb's copy keeps in-frame clones and lacks some. The data show about 70,000 clones, approximately 84% seen once. These receptors are not linked to any known antigen. The sequenced sample was unstimulated CD4+ T cells sorted from spleen or lymph node cells, obtained before transplant. Receptors were obtained from a human donor who was the organ donor for an intestinal transplant.

The genes are TRBV5-1 and TRBJ1-2; 7 positions agree with TRBD1. V was clipped by 4 bases and J by 0 bases; unmatched bases: 3. The CDR3 has 14 amino acids. The germline CDR1 and CDR2 sequences are SGHRS and YFSETQ. In DNA form, the CDR3 reads TGCGCCAGCAGCCGGGACAGCGCTAACTATGGCTACACCTTC. Translation: CASSRDSANYGYTF.

This clone was observed a handful of times. This rearrangement joins TRBV19 to TRBJ2-7, with D possibly matching TRBD2 (6 bases). CDR1 is LNHDA, CDR2 SQIVND, per germline (reference sequence). Trimming cost V 3 bases and J 5 bases, with 35 bases left between them. The CDR3 consists of 21 residues. The CDR3, as DNA: TGTGCCAGTAGTATCCCGAACCCCCCCGCGTCCAAACCCCGCGGGGTAGACGAGCAGTACGTC. Residues: CASSIPNPPASKPRGVDEQYV.

The rearrangement joins TRBV29-1 to TRBJ2-3, with TRBD2 matching 9 bases. There are 14 residues in the CDR3. Looked up from germline, CDR1 is SQVTM and CDR2 is ANQGSEA. With V trimmed by 6 bases and J by 6 bases, 10 bases remained unmatched. CDR3 DNA sequence: TGCAGCGTGGGGAGGACTAGCGTCGGGGATACGCAGTATTTT. Translating gives CSVGRTSVGDTQYF.

V usage is TRBV25-1 and J usage is TRBJ2-5; 8 bases are a match to TRBD1. With V trimmed by 6 bases and J by 5 bases, 8 bases remained unmatched. CDR1 and CDR2 from the germline V gene are MGHDK and SYGVNS. CDR3 length: 14 residues. The CDR3 spells CASRGRGRSETQYF. For the CDR3, the DNA is TGTGCCAGCAGAGGCAGGGGGCGGTCGGAGACCCAGTACTTC.

V usage is TRBV28 and J usage is TRBJ2-6; D is possibly TRBD2 (5 bases). V was trimmed by 6 bases and J by 4 bases, leaving 16 bases between them. Germline V gene lookup returns CDR1 MDHEN and CDR2 SYDVKM. The CDR3 contains 16 residues. CDR3 protein: CASSLLTGSGANVLTF. In DNA, the CDR3 is TGTGCCAGCAGCCTACTTACGGGGTCCGGGGCCAACGTCCTGACTTTC.

The chain has TRBV7-2 and TRBJ2-2; a weak D match, TRBD1 (5 bases). Germline CDR1 reads SGHTA; CDR2 reads FQGNSA. V lost 7 bases and J lost 2, with 11 bases in between. The CDR3 is 14 residues long. The CDR3 loop is CASIPGSNTGELFF. The DNA of the CDR3 is TGTGCCAGCATTCCAGGGTCTAACACCGGGGAGCTGTTTTTT.

The sample holds one count of this clone. The J gene is TRBJ2-2, the V gene TRBV4-3, with TRBD2 matching over 7 bases. Germline lookup yields CDR1 LGHNA and CDR2 YSLEER. This CDR3 region has 14 residues. J was trimmed by 4 bases and V by 1 base; bases with no gene match: 0. CDR3 in DNA: TGCGCCAGCAGCCAAGGGGGGGGCACCGGGGAGCTGTTTTTT. It translates to CASSQGGGTGELFF.

This clone was found a few times. This chain joins TRBV5-1 and TRBJ2-3, with unresolved D. Germline V CDR1 and CDR2: SGHRS, YFSETQ. The length of the CDR3 is 13 residues. V was clipped by 5 bases and J by 2 bases, with 9 bases between them. In nucleotides, the CDR3 is TGCGCCAGCAGACTCACTCTCACAGATACGCAGTATTTT. Translation gives CASRLTLTDTQYF.